The rows below give T cell receptor beta chains drawn from one sample of a study of post-analysis software for immune sequencing data. TCRdb reprocessed the PCR reads with MiXCR, giving one entry per CDR3 protein. The sample lists about 400,000 distinct CDR3 sequences; roughly 35% were seen once. What was sequenced was blood. The receptors were sampled from a girl between 5 and 17 years old with multiple sclerosis. Each CDR3 is given with its conserved first and last residue. Fields, in order: J gene, clone size, D gene, V gene, CDR3 DNA, CDR3 protein. The D gene is left open where the match is weak. Some rows have no size entry. The others give once, few or many, or a class for an expanded clone.

>TRBJ2-1|few|TRBD1|TRBV24-1
TGTGCCACCAGTGATTATGCCGGGACAGGGAACAATGAGCAGTTCTTC
CATSDYAGTGNNEQFF
>TRBJ1-2|NA|NA|TRBV6-2/TRBV6-3
TGTGCCAGCAGTCCTGACGCCCCCTTGAGCTATGGCTACACCTTC
CASSPDAPLSYGYTF
>TRBJ2-2|few|NA|TRBV5-6
TGTGCCAGCAGCTTTGGGGCCCTCGGGGAGCTGTTTTTT
CASSFGALGELFF
>TRBJ1-2|NA|NA|TRBV12-3/TRBV12-4
TGTGCCAGCAGTCCACCAGAAGGAGGCTACACCTTC
CASSPPEGGYTF
>TRBJ1-2|NA|TRBD1|TRBV3-1
TGTGCCAGCAGCAAGAGGGACAGGGCCTATGGCTACACCTTC
CASSKRDRAYGYTF
>TRBJ2-5|NA|TRBD1|TRBV29-1
TGCAGCGTGATTGACAGGGGGGGGCAAGAGACCCAGTACTTC
CSVIDRGGQETQYF
>TRBJ1-6|NA|NA|TRBV4-1
TGCGCCAGCAGTGCACACCAGGCCCTCCACTTT
CASSAHQALHF
>TRBJ2-7|many|NA|TRBV10-2
TGCGCCAGCAAGGCCCAGGGAGCCTCCTACGAGCAGTACTTC
CASKAQGASYEQYF
>TRBJ1-2|few|NA|TRBV12-3/TRBV12-4
TGTGCCAGCAGTGGGGGGGGTGCCTATGGCTACACCTTC
CASSGGGAYGYTF
>TRBJ1-1|many|TRBD1|TRBV20-1
TGCAGTGCTGCTTCCGGGACAGGGATAAACACTGAAGCTTTCTTT
CSAASGTGINTEAFF
>TRBJ1-2|few|NA|TRBV29-1
TGCAGCGTCCTACAGGGCGATGACTATGGCTACACCTTC
CSVLQGDDYGYTF
>TRBJ2-3|few|NA|TRBV2
TGTGCCAGCACCCCCCTTTTACGCACAGATACGCAGTATTTT
CASTPLLRTDTQYF
>TRBJ1-2|NA|TRBD1|TRBV12-3/TRBV12-4
TGTGCCAGCAGTCTTATCGGACAGGGGAATAGCTACACCTTC
CASSLIGQGNSYTF
>TRBJ1-1|NA|TRBD1|TRBV5-1
TGCGCCAGCAGCTGGGACAGGGCGACCACTGAAGCTTTCTTT
CASSWDRATTEAFF
>TRBJ2-1|NA|NA|TRBV29-1
TGCAGCGTTGAAGATCAACAGGGGGGGAATGAGCAGTTCTTC
CSVEDQQGGNEQFF
>TRBJ2-5|NA|TRBD2|TRBV4-1
TGCGCCAGCAGCCAGGCGGCGGGGGAGCAGTACTTC
CASSQAAGEQYF
>TRBJ1-1|NA|NA|TRBV27
TGTGCCAGCACCGACCCTCGGGGAAACACTGAAGCTTTCTTT
CASTDPRGNTEAFF
>TRBJ1-1|NA|NA|TRBV29-1
TGCAGCGCGTCTACAGGGAACACTGAAGCTTTCTTT
CSASTGNTEAFF
>TRBJ1-4|few|TRBD1|TRBV6-5
TGTGCCAGCAGACCGGACAGGGGCACAAATGAAAAACTGTTTTTT
CASRPDRGTNEKLFF
>TRBJ2-7|NA|NA|TRBV19
TGTGCCTGTAGTAAACGGGCCGACTACGAGCAGTACTTC
CACSKRADYEQYF
>TRBJ1-3|few|NA|TRBV20-1
TGCAGTGCGATAGTCAACTCTGGAAACACCATATATTTT
CSAIVNSGNTIYF
>TRBJ1-1|NA|NA|TRBV6-5
TGTGCCAGCAACGGTCGGACTGAAGCTTTCTTT
CASNGRTEAFF
>TRBJ1-1|NA|NA|TRBV25-1
TGTGCCAGCACGGGGATCATGAACACTGAAGCTTTCTTT
CASTGIMNTEAFF
>TRBJ1-5|few|NA|TRBV5-6
TGTGCCAGCAGCTTGTCCAAATCTAATCAGCCCCAGCATTTT
CASSLSKSNQPQHF
>TRBJ2-7|NA|NA|TRBV18
TGTGCCAGCTCACCAAGGGATAGAACCTCCTACGAGCAGTACTTC
CASSPRDRTSYEQYF
>TRBJ2-7|few|TRBD2|TRBV7-2
TGTGCCAGCAGCCGGATCCTTGGGGGGACTAGCGGCTACGAGCAGTACTTC
CASSRILGGTSGYEQYF
>TRBJ2-7|NA|TRBD1|TRBV25-1
TGTGCCAGCAGTGTTAAGGGGGCGTGGGTCAACGAGCAGTACTTC
CASSVKGAWVNEQYF
>TRBJ1-1|NA|NA|TRBV20-1
TGCAGTGCTAGAGATGCAAGGAACACTGAAGCTTTCTTT
CSARDARNTEAFF
>TRBJ2-7|NA|NA|TRBV20-1
TGCAGTGCTAGAAAGGCAGGGGAAGCCTCCTACGAGCAGTACTTC
CSARKAGEASYEQYF
>TRBJ1-2|few|NA|TRBV6-2/TRBV6-3
TGTGCCAGCACCTCGACCGCTAACTATGGCTACACCTTC
CASTSTANYGYTF
>TRBJ2-1|NA|TRBD2|TRBV20-1
TGCAGTGCTAGACCGGCAGGACTAGCGGGGGTGGGTGAGCAGTTCTTC
CSARPAGLAGVGEQFF
>TRBJ2-7|NA|NA|TRBV20-1
TGCAGTGCCCCATCGGGAAAGGTGACAGACGAGCAGTACTTC
CSAPSGKVTDEQYF
>TRBJ2-5|NA|TRBD2|TRBV15
TGTGCCCCCAGCAGAGTACGCGGGGGGCAGGAGACCCAGTACTTC
CAPSRVRGGQETQYF
>TRBJ1-4|NA|NA|TRBV9
TGTGCCAGCAGCGTAAGTGAAGGGGCGCATGAAAAACTGTTTTTT
CASSVSEGAHEKLFF
>TRBJ1-1|NA|NA|TRBV6-5
TGTGCCAGCAGTGCCCTAGGGGGAGGAGAAGCTTTCTTT
CASSALGGGEAFF
>TRBJ2-1|NA|NA|TRBV7-9
TGTGCCAGCGCAAAAGGGGACAATGAGCAGTTCTTC
CASAKGDNEQFF
>TRBJ1-2|few|TRBD1|TRBV7-9
TGTACCAGCAGCTCCGACAGGGGAGCCTTTAACTATGGCTACACCTTC
CTSSSDRGAFNYGYTF
>TRBJ2-5|NA|TRBD2|TRBV7-2
TGTGCCAGCAGCTTAGAGGTTATAGCGGGCCTCCAGTACTTC
CASSLEVIAGLQYF
>TRBJ1-2|NA|NA|TRBV3-1
TGTGCCAGCAGCCAAGCAGGGGCGGGCTATGGCTACACCTTC
CASSQAGAGYGYTF
>TRBJ2-7|few|TRBD1|TRBV20-1
TGCAGTGCTATAACCGGGACAGCTGGCCACGAGCAGTACTTC
CSAITGTAGHEQYF
>TRBJ2-7|NA|NA|TRBV18
TGTGCCAGCTCACCCGACCCGGAGCGCGAGCAGTACTTC
CASSPDPEREQYF
>TRBJ1-2|few|TRBD1|TRBV18
TGTGCCAGCTCTCAATCCCCGGGACAGAACTATGGCTACACCTTC
CASSQSPGQNYGYTF
>TRBJ1-4|NA|NA|TRBV14
TGTGCCAGCAGCCAAGGGCTGGCAGGGAATGAAAAACTGTTTTTT
CASSQGLAGNEKLFF
>TRBJ2-7|NA|NA|TRBV6-5
TGTGCCAGCAGTTTGATGACAGCCTCCTACGAGCAGTACTTC
CASSLMTASYEQYF
>TRBJ1-5|NA|NA|TRBV4-1
TGCGCCAGCAGCCAAGGCCGCAGGGACAGCAATCAGCCCCAGCATTTT
CASSQGRRDSNQPQHF